Listed here is a single T cell receptor (beta chain). Its antigen is unknown. Germline-derived CDR1 and CDR2 are SGHTA and FQGNSA. The CDR3 is made up of 15 amino acids. V was trimmed by 1 base and J by 10 bases, leaving 17 bases between them. Profiling relied on immunoSEQ multiplex PCR, and the TCRdb table lists in-frame clones only, not all of them. The table lists some 70,000 clones, approximately 80% of them singletons. The sample originates from a study of OX40 agonist ivuxolimab in advanced cancers. General study findings and limits: Circulating CD4+ and CD8+ T cells showed clonal expansion by week 6 at 0.1 to 3.0 mg/kg.

The clonotype comes from an adult with an advanced solid tumor such as melanoma, head and neck, liver or kidney cancer. The starting material was CD4+ or CD8+ T cells sorted from blood, obtained in a trial of the OX40 agonist ivuxolimab. The chain has TRBV7-2 and TRBJ2-1; the D gene is possibly TRBD2 (7 bases). The CDR3 reads CASSLVGGAGSEQFF. Here the CDR3 DNA reads TGTGCCAGCAGCTTAGTTGGGGGGGCTGGTAGCGAGCAGTTCTTC.